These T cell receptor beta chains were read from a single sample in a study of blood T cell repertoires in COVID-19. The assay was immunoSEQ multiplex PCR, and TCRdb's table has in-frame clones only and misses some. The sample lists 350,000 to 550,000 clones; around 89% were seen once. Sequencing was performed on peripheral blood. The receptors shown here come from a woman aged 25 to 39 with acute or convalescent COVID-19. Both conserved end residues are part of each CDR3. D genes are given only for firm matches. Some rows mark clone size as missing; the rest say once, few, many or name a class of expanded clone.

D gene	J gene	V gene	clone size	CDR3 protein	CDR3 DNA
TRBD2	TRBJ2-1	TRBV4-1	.	CASSHSGGEQFF	TGCGCCAGCAGCCACTCGGGGGGTGAGCAGTTCTTC
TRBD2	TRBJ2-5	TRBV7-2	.	CASSLGASGAETQYF	TGTGCCAGCAGCTTAGGGGCTAGCGGGGCCGAGACCCAGTACTTC
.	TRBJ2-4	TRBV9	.	CASSVGRGTGNIQYF	TGTGCCAGCAGCGTAGGGAGGGGCACGGGAAACATTCAGTACTTC
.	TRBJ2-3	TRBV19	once	CASSTGQLKSDTQYF	TGTGCCAGTAGTACCGGACAGCTTAAATCAGATACGCAGTATTTT
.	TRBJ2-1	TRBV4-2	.	CASSQDDNEQFF	TGTGCCAGCAGCCAAGACGACAATGAGCAGTTCTTC
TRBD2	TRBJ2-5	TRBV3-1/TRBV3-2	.	CASSQGGGWVETQYF	TGTGCCAGCAGCCAAGGGGGAGGGTGGGTAGAGACCCAGTACTTC
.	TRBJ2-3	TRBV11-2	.	CASSLRAFTDTQYF	TGTGCCAGCAGCCTGCGGGCCTTCACAGATACGCAGTATTTT
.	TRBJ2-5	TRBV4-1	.	CASSQVRGQETQYF	TGCGCCAGCAGCCAAGTTCGAGGGCAAGAGACCCAGTACTTC
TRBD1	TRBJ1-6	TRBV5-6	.	CASSLEGQWNSPLHF	TGTGCCAGCAGCTTGGAGGGACAGTGGAATTCACCCCTCCACTTT
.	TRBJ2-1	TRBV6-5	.	CASMAGKLDEQFF	TGTGCCAGCATGGCAGGGAAATTAGATGAGCAGTTCTTC
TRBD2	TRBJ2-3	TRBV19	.	CASSIGRVPDTQYF	TGTGCCAGTAGTATTGGGAGGGTTCCAGATACGCAGTATTTT
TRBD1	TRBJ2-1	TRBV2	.	CASKDRAWGEQFF	TGTGCCAGCAAGGACAGGGCCTGGGGTGAGCAGTTCTTC
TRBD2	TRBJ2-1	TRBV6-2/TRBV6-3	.	CASSFPRLAGDSYNEQFF	TGTGCCAGCAGTTTCCCTCGACTAGCGGGGGACTCCTACAATGAGCAGTTCTTC
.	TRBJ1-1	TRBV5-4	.	CASSADRQPLYEAFF	TGTGCCAGCAGCGCGGACAGACAACCCCTGTATGAAGCTTTCTTT
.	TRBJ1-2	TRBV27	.	CASSSGGVYGYTF	TGTGCCAGCAGTTCGGGGGGAGTCTATGGCTACACCTTC
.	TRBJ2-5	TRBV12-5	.	CASGEGLRQETQYF	TGTGCTAGTGGGGAGGGACTCCGGCAAGAGACCCAGTACTTC
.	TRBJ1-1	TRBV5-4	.	CASSFGGTPMNTEAFF	TGTGCCAGCAGCTTCGGAGGGACCCCCATGAACACTGAAGCTTTCTTT
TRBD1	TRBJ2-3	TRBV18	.	CASSPGDSYSTDTQYF	TGTGCCAGCTCACCTGGGGACAGCTATAGCACAGATACGCAGTATTTT
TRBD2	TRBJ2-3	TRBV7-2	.	CASSLDRLAGATDTQYF	TGTGCCAGCAGCTTAGATAGATTAGCGGGGGCCACAGATACGCAGTATTTT
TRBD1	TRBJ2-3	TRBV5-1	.	CASSTWTGRSDTQYF	TGCGCCAGCAGCACCTGGACAGGCAGGTCAGATACGCAGTATTTT
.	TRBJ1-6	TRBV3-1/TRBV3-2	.	CASSQGGVRNSPLHF	TGTGCCAGCAGCCAAGGGGGGGTTAGAAATTCACCCCTCCACTTT
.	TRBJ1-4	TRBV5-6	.	CASSWTNTGSINEKLFF	TGTGCCAGCAGCTGGACGAATACAGGGTCTATTAATGAAAAACTGTTTTTT
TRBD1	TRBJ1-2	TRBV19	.	CASSTRSTSGGAGSGYTF	TGTGCCAGTAGTACCCGGTCGACTTCAGGGGGCGCAGGGAGTGGCTACACCTTC
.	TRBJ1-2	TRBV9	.	CASSGTGYGYTF	TGTGCCAGCAGCGGAACAGGGTATGGCTACACCTTC
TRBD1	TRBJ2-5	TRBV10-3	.	CAIKGQGLAETQYF	TGTGCCATCAAGGGACAGGGATTGGCAGAGACCCAGTACTTC
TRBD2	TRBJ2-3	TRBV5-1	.	CASSPDGRGGHHTQYF	TGCGCCAGCAGCCCGGACGGGCGGGGGGGCCATCATACGCAGTATTTT
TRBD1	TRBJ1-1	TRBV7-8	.	CASSLAIGQGANTEAFF	TGTGCCAGCAGCTTAGCTATCGGACAGGGGGCAAACACTGAAGCTTTCTTT
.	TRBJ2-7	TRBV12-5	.	CASGLAQTGAYEQYF	TGTGCTAGTGGTTTGGCTCAGACGGGGGCCTACGAGCAGTACTTC
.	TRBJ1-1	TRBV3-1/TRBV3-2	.	CASSQDHSSRTEAFF	TGTGCCAGCAGCCAAGACCACTCAAGCCGAACTGAAGCTTTCTTT
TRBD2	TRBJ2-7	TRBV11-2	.	CASSSSGASSYEQYF	TGTGCCAGCAGCTCTAGCGGGGCTAGCTCCTACGAGCAGTACTTC
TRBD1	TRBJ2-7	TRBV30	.	CAWTGGQAYEQYF	TGTGCCTGGACAGGAGGACAGGCTTACGAGCAGTACTTC
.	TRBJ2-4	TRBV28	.	CASTGERAVDIQYF	TGTGCCAGTACCGGGGAGAGAGCGGTGGACATTCAGTACTTC
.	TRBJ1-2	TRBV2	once	CASSEGASGYTF	TGTGCCAGCAGTGAGGGGGCCTCTGGCTACACCTTC
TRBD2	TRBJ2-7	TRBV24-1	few	CATSDIAGEVQYF	TGTGCCACCAGTGATATAGCGGGGGAGGTGCAGTACTTC
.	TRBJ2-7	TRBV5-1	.	CASRLDYEQYF	TGCGCCAGCAGGTTAGACTACGAGCAGTACTTC
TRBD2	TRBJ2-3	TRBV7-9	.	CASSLRGSSTDTQYF	TGTGCCAGCAGCTTGCGGGGGTCCAGCACAGATACGCAGTATTTT
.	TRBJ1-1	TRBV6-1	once	CASSEIRGRGGTEAFF	TGTGCCAGCAGTGAAATCCGGGGGCGCGGGGGAACTGAAGCTTTCTTT
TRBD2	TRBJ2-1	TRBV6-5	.	CASSYSRTSGINEQFF	TGTGCCAGCAGTTACTCGCGGACTAGCGGGATCAATGAGCAGTTCTTC
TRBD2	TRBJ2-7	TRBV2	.	CASSTPASGGWAEQYF	TGTGCCAGCAGCACGCCGGCCAGCGGGGGGTGGGCCGAGCAGTACTTC
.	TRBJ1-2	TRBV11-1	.	CASSSRTASYGYTF	TGTGCCAGCAGCTCCCGGACAGCATCCTATGGCTACACCTTC